These 6 T cell receptor beta chains came from one sample sequenced in a study of CD4 T cells in relation to SARS-CoV-2 and coronaviruses. Before the COVID-19 pandemic, during about 2010-2018, CD4+ T cells were taken from unexposed donors. After ten to eleven days of culture, CD4+ T cells were isolated. These receptors are not linked to any known antigen. Using immunoSEQ multiplex PCR, the repertoire was profiled, and TCRdb retains in-frame clones only, with some absent. The sample yields some 29,000 clones, about 80% seen once. Sequenced input: CD4+ T cells from PBMCs, cultured in vitro. The receptors derive from a human donor in good health.

CDR3 loop: CASQRDSTYNEQFF. CDR3 sequence (DNA): TGTGCCAGCCAACGGGACAGCACTTACAATGAGCAGTTCTTC. The chain has TRBV7-9 and TRBJ2-1, with 7 bases matching TRBD1. V shed 8 bases, J shed 4 bases, and the junction held 8 bases outside the gene matches. CDR1 is SEHNR and CDR2 is FQNEAQ in the germline V gene (reference sequence). CDR3 length: 14 residues.

CDR3 in amino acids: CASSLEDRDNGYTF. The CDR3, as DNA: TGCGCCAGCAGCCTCGAAGACAGGGATAATGGCTACACCTTC. The genes are TRBV4-3 and TRBJ1-2; TRBD1 matches 7 bases. CDR3 length equals 14 residues. With 4 bases clipped from V and 6 bases from J, the junction kept 8 bases outside the gene matches. CDR1 is LGHNA and CDR2 is YSLEER in the germline V gene.

The chain has TRBV6-2 or TRBV6-3 and TRBJ2-7, with 15 bases aligning to TRBD2. The V gene end was trimmed by 5 bases and the J gene end by 8 bases; junction bases not matched to a gene: 4. Germline V gene sequence: CDR1 MNHEY, CDR2 SVGEGT. CDR3 length: 14 amino acids. The CDR3 loop is CASSPGLAGGQQYF. The CDR3, as DNA: TGTGCCAGCAGTCCGGGACTAGCGGGAGGCCAGCAGTACTTC.

The chain is built from TRBV10-3 and TRBJ2-7, with a tentative D call TRBD1 (6 bases). CDR3 length: 12 residues. Germline loops: CDR1 ENHRY, CDR2 SYGVKD. With 9 bases removed from V and 2 bases from J, the gap between germline ends came to 11 bases. The CDR3 DNA sequence: TGTGCCATAGGGGGTGCCGCCTACGAGCAGTACTTC. Protein sequence: CAIGGAAYEQYF.

This clone has just one count. The chain carries TRBV12-3 or TRBV12-4 and TRBJ1-1; 7 bases agree with TRBD1. V lost 6 bases to trimming and J lost 5 bases; unmatched junction nucleotides: 6. This CDR3 is 13 amino acids long. Here the CDR3 DNA reads TGTGCCAGCAGATGGACAGGAGAGACTGAAGCTTTCTTT. Residues: CASRWTGETEAFF.

Worth noting for this clone: The same CDR3 is also encoded by other DNA sequences in this sample. In nucleotides, the CDR3 is TGTGCCTGGAGTGGTGGGAGCAATCAGCCCCAGCATTTT. Residues: CAWSGGSNQPQHF. J is TRBJ1-5 and V is TRBV30; D not resolved. Trimming cost V 1 base and J 1 base, with 5 bases left between them. This CDR3 spans 13 amino acids. The germline V gene encodes CDR1 GTSNPN and CDR2 SVGIG (reference sequence).